This passage covers 30 T cell receptor beta chains from one sample sequenced in a study of molecular identifiers for immune sequencing clone quantification. TCRdb redid the calling of the PCR reads with MiXCR, one entry per CDR3 protein. The sample consists of 490,000 or so distinct CDR3 sequences, about 20% of them appearing once. The source material was naive CD8+ T cells from blood, with Jurkat cell RNA spiked in. As for subset: FACS-sorted CD8+CD4-CCR7+CD45RA+ naive T cells. The receptors shown here come from a human donor in good health. Some libraries in this study had Jurkat cell RNA spiked in.

This clonotype was seen ten or more times. The CDR3 loop reads CAWSVQGAEAFF. The CDR3 DNA follows: TGTGCCTGGAGTGTGCAAGGGGCTGAAGCTTTCTTT. The chain has TRBV30 and TRBJ1-1, with a tentative D call TRBD1 (5 bases). Per germline, CDR1 GTSNPN and CDR2 SVGIG (reference sequence). The length of the CDR3 is 12 residues. V lost 0 bases and J 6 bases, leaving 8 bases between the germline ends.

In its sample, this clonotype was seen a few times. The rearrangement uses TRBV20-1 and TRBJ2-7; D uncertain. The V and J ends lost 6 bases and 6 bases respectively, with 9 bases between them. The length of the CDR3 is 10 residues. CDR1 and CDR2 (germline): DFQATT, SNEGSKA (reference sequence). The CDR3 reads CSARDAEQYF. In DNA, the CDR3 is TGCAGTGCCCGAGACGCCGAGCAGTACTTC.

At least ten counts were recorded for this clonotype. Mismatch with germline at one junction end may stem from a read error. The chain recombines TRBV11-2 with TRBJ2-4, with D unclear. The V gene's germline CDR1 is SGHAT and CDR2 FQNNGV. This CDR3 region has 15 residues. The CDR3 region has the DNA TGTGCCAGCAGCTTAGCCACCCCCCGTGAACCCCACGGGCACTTC. Protein sequence: CASSLATPREPHGHF.

This clonotype was observed once. A clone one base away is much larger, so this may be a read error. CDR3: CASSPWDGHYGYAF. CDR3 bases: TGCGCCAGCAGTCCCTGGGACGGACACTATGGCTACGCCTTC. This chain links TRBV23-1 with TRBJ1-2, with D perhaps matching TRBD1 (5 bases). TRBV23-1 is given ORF status, its function remaining uncertain. This CDR3 has 14 residues.

On this clonotype itself: This may be a read error, as it is one base from a much larger clone. The V and J genes are TRBV9 and TRBJ1-2; TRBD1 agrees at 9 bases. The CDR3 spans 14 residues. Germline assignment: CDR1 SGDLS and CDR2 YYNGEE. In nucleotides, the CDR3 is TGTGCCGGCAGCGTACAGGGGGCGACCTATGGCTACACCTTC. This gives the protein CAGSVQGATYGYTF.

On this clonotype itself: Being one base from a much bigger clone, this may be a read error. CDR3 loop: CASSDDTPRLAGDEQYF. CDR3 DNA sequence: TGTGCCAGCAGCGATGATACCCCCCGACTAGCGGGAGACGAGCAGTACTTC. V usage is TRBV7-2 and J usage is TRBJ2-7, with TRBD2 matching over 12 bases. CDR3 length: 17 amino acids. Germline CDR1 and CDR2: SGHTA and FQGNSA. The ends lost 5 bases at V and 5 bases at J; junction bases unmatched: 13. The whole variable domain, remainder taken from reference TRBV7-2 and TRBJ2-7, is GAGVSQSPSNKVTEKGKDVELRCDPISGHTALYWYRQSLGQGLEFLIYFQGNSAPDKSGLPSDRFSAERTGGSVSTLTIQRTQQEDSAVYLCASSDDTPRLAGDEQYFGPGTRLTVT.

This clonotype turned up a few times. The chain combines TRBV14 with TRBJ2-7, with a weak D call TRBD1 (6 bases). Germline assignment: CDR1 SGHDN and CDR2 FVKESK. Trimming removed 0 bases at V and 4 bases at J, with 16 bases between. There are 16 residues in the CDR3. In DNA form, the CDR3 reads TGTGCCAGCAGCCAAGATAGTTGGACAGCCTATTACGAGCAGTACTTC. Translated, it gives CASSQDSWTAYYEQYF.

A few counts support this clonotype. This chain joins TRBV2 and TRBJ1-2; no definite D call. V lost 0 bases to trimming and J lost 6 bases, with 11 bases between them. Per germline, CDR1 SNHLY and CDR2 FYNNEI. This CDR3 is built from 14 residues. This CDR3 is CASSEASREHGYTF. CDR3 in DNA: TGTGCCAGCAGTGAAGCAAGTAGGGAACATGGCTACACCTTC.

In this sample, this clonotype turned up a few times. CDR3 sequence reads: CASIPSGGYEQYF. The CDR3 DNA follows: TGTGCCAGCATCCCTTCAGGGGGGTACGAGCAGTACTTC. V is TRBV28 and J is TRBJ2-7; D possibly corresponds to TRBD1 (7 bases). CDR3 length: 13 amino acids. CDR1 is MDHEN, CDR2 SYDVKM, per germline. Trimming removed 7 bases at V and 4 bases at J, with 14 bases between.

This clonotype showed up just a few times. The J gene is TRBJ1-2, the V gene TRBV12-3 or TRBV12-4; the match to TRBD1 covers 11 bases. Trimming at V came to 5 bases and at J to 1 base, leaving 12 bases not matched to a gene. The CDR3 sequence is 18 residues long. CDR3 DNA: TGTGCCAGCAGTCCCTTCAGGACAGGGGGCGCCGGTAACTATGGCTACACCTTC. It specifies CASSPFRTGGAGNYGYTF.

There are many counts of this clonotype. The chain recombines TRBV7-3 with TRBJ2-7; TRBD1 matches at 7 bases. The CDR3 loop spans 13 amino acids. V lost 5 bases and J lost 4; bases outside the gene matches: 5. Germline V CDR1 and CDR2: SGHTA, FQGTGA. The CDR3 DNA sequence: TGTGCCAGCAGCCCAAACAGGGGTTACGAGCAGTACTTC. This codes for CASSPNRGYEQYF.

Points on this clonotype: A much bigger clone sits one base away, suggesting this may be a read error. This CDR3 is missing its conserved last phenylalanine or tryptophan, likely due to a read error. This chain links TRBV7-8 with TRBJ2-5; D call uncertain. With 5 bases removed from V and 2 bases from J, the gap between germline ends came to 12 bases. Germline CDR1 and CDR2: SGHVS and FQNEAQ. The CDR3 is 14 residues long. CDR3 in amino acids: CASSPPAIQETQYS. In DNA form, the CDR3 reads TGTGCCAGCAGCCCCCCGGCCATACAAGAGACCCAGTACTCC.

The V and J genes are TRBV19 and TRBJ2-7; D not resolved. Trimming left V 4 bases short and J 4 bases short, with 14 bases between. In germline, CDR1 is LNHDA, CDR2 SQIVND (reference sequence). CDR3 length: 14 residues. In nucleotides, the CDR3 is TGTGCCAGTAGTACCTCCCAGCTGGGTTACGAGCAGTACTTC. Translating gives CASSTSQLGYEQYF.

This clonotype has a count of ten or more. The chain combines TRBV20-1 with TRBJ2-2; D may be TRBD1 (6 bases). CDR3 length: 13 residues. CDR1 and CDR2 from the germline V gene are DFQATT and SNEGSKA (reference sequence). Between the trimmed V and J ends, which lost 3 bases and 5 bases, there was a span of 10 bases. CDR3 coding DNA: TGCAGTGCTAGGGAGGACAGAACCGGGGAGCTGTTTTTT. This encodes CSAREDRTGELFF.

A word on this clonotype: This clone may be a read error of a much larger clone one base away. The J gene is TRBJ2-1, the V gene TRBV4-3, with 12 positions matching TRBD1. Per the germline V gene, CDR1 is LGHNA and CDR2 is YSLEER. This CDR3 comprises 16 residues. The V gene end was trimmed by 0 bases and the J gene end by 12 bases; junction bases not matched to a gene: 9. The CDR3 here is CASSQDWDRGQDGQFF. The CDR3 DNA is TGCGCCAGCAGCCAAGACTGGGACAGGGGGCAGGATGGGCAGTTCTTC.

The gene calls are TRBV14 and TRBJ2-2; D could derive from TRBD1 or TRBD2 (5 bases each). Germline lookup yields CDR1 SGHDN and CDR2 FVKESK. Trimming left V 0 bases short and J 7 bases short, with 18 bases between. This CDR3 region has 17 residues. This CDR3 is CASSQDFRGKTNGELFF. CDR3 nucleotide sequence: TGTGCCAGCAGCCAAGATTTTCGGGGCAAAACGAACGGGGAGCTGTTTTTT.

This clonotype occurred a few times. This chain joins TRBV7-6 and TRBJ2-7; D call uncertain. V dropped 0 bases and J dropped 5 bases, with 5 bases sitting between them. CDR1 is SGHVS, CDR2 FNYEAQ, per germline. This CDR3 is 12 amino acids long. CDR3 amino acids: CASSLALNEQYF. The CDR3, as DNA: TGTGCCAGCAGCTTAGCACTTAACGAGCAGTACTTC.

The CDR3 region is CASSEGQAAGNQPQHF. The CDR3 region has the DNA TGTGCCAGCAGCGAAGGACAGGCCGCGGGCAATCAGCCCCAGCATTTT. The V and J genes are TRBV3-1 and TRBJ1-5, with TRBD1 identical over 7 bases. Germline V gene sequence: CDR1 LGHDT, CDR2 YNNKEL (reference sequence). The trim removed 5 bases at V and 2 bases at J, leaving 9 bases unmatched. The CDR3 has 16 amino acids. The entire variable domain, with the rest obtained from reference TRBV3-1 and TRBJ1-5, is as follows: DTAVSQTPKYLVTQMGNDKSIKCEQNLGHDTMYWYKQDSKKFLKIMFSYNNKELIINETVPNRFSPKSPDKAHLNLHINSLELGDSAVYFCASSEGQAAGNQPQHFGDGTRLSIL.

This clonotype has just a few counts. This sequence joins TRBV4-3 and TRBJ2-7; the match to TRBD2 covers 9 bases. The CDR3 totals 15 residues. J gave up 1 base and V 3 bases, and 4 bases lay outside the gene matches. From germline, CDR1 is LGHNA and CDR2 YSLEER. This CDR3 reads CASSQDAGGSYEQYF. In nucleotides, the CDR3 is TGCGCCAGCAGCCAGGACGCGGGGGGGTCCTACGAGCAGTACTTC.

The gene calls are TRBV27 and TRBJ1-6; TRBD1 agrees at 8 bases. Trimming removed 8 bases from V and 3 bases from J; junction bases left unmatched: 3. CDR1 is MNHEY and CDR2 is SMNVEV in the germline V gene (reference sequence). The CDR3 is 14 residues long. The CDR3 protein is CASGDRGYNSPLHF. CDR3 DNA sequence: TGTGCCAGCGGAGACAGGGGCTATAATTCACCCCTCCACTTT.

The genes are TRBV12-3 or TRBV12-4 and TRBJ2-7, with 8 bases aligning to TRBD2. The V and J ends lost 6 bases and 5 bases, in that order; junction bases with no gene match: 6. There are 13 residues in the CDR3. The CDR3 DNA reads as TGTGCCAGCAGCCGGGGGGGGGCCCACGAGCAGTACTTC. This encodes CASSRGGAHEQYF.

This clonotype turned up a few times. This chain links TRBV6-2 or TRBV6-3 with TRBJ1-1, with a possible D match to TRBD1 (5 bases). CDR3 length: 16 residues. The ends were cut back, 2 bases at V and 2 bases at J, with 15 bases in the middle. Germline CDR1 reads MNHEY; CDR2 reads SVGEGT. CDR3 sequence (DNA): TGTGCCAGCAGTTACCTGGAGACAGTGGTTAACACTGAAGCTTTCTTT. Amino acid sequence: CASSYLETVVNTEAFF.

The J gene is TRBJ2-7, the V gene TRBV7-9, with TRBD2 as a possible D gene (5 bases). The ends were cut back, 6 bases at V and 0 bases at J, with 9 bases in the middle. Germline lookup yields CDR1 SEHNR and CDR2 FQNEAQ (reference sequence). This CDR3 spans 13 amino acids. The CDR3 loop reads CASRPDSSYEQYF. As DNA, the CDR3 is TGTGCCAGCAGGCCGGACTCCTCCTACGAGCAGTACTTC.

This clonotype appeared many times. The gene calls are TRBV12-3 or TRBV12-4 and TRBJ2-5, with 11 bases that match TRBD2. With V trimmed by 5 bases and J by 3 bases, 2 bases remained unmatched. The length of the CDR3 is 14 residues. The CDR3 coding sequence is TGTGCCAGCAGTAAGGGACTAGCGGAAGAGACCCAGTACTTC. Protein sequence: CASSKGLAEETQYF.

About this clonotype itself: This could be a read error, since a much larger clone is one nucleotide away. The genes are TRBV29-1 and TRBJ2-3; D gene uncertain. This CDR3 region has 13 residues. In germline, CDR1 is SQVTM, CDR2 ANQGSEA. This chain's CDR3 is CSVEPPGTDMQYF. The CDR3 bases are TGCAGCGTTGAACCCCCGGGCACAGATATGCAGTATTTT.

This chain joins TRBV4-3 and TRBJ1-2, with 8 bases that match TRBD1. From germline, CDR1 is LGHNA and CDR2 YSLEER. The CDR3 consists of 15 residues. The junction had 4 bases not matched to a gene; V was cut back by 0 bases and J by 4 bases. The CDR3 loop reads CASSQDQTGAYGYTF. CDR3 nucleotides: TGCGCCAGCAGCCAAGATCAGACAGGGGCCTATGGCTACACCTTC.

The chain employs TRBV27 and TRBJ2-7; 9 bases fit TRBD2. Germline V CDR1 and CDR2: MNHEY, SMNVEV (reference sequence). Germline trimming cut 8 bases from V and 4 bases from J; bases unmatched to any gene: 12. The CDR3 loop spans 15 amino acids. The CDR3 loop is CASRPASGMTYEQYF. The CDR3 DNA follows: TGTGCCAGCCGGCCAGCTAGCGGGATGACTTACGAGCAGTACTTC.

V usage is TRBV7-9 and J usage is TRBJ1-3, with D maybe TRBD1 (6 bases). V dropped 5 bases and J dropped 3 bases, with 17 bases sitting between them. The CDR3 runs 16 residues. Per the germline V gene, CDR1 is SEHNR and CDR2 is FQNEAQ (reference sequence). CDR3 region: CASSLLGAGVGNTIYF. CDR3 nucleotide sequence: TGTGCCAGCAGCCTCCTAGGGGCAGGGGTTGGAAACACCATATATTTT.

The genes are TRBV19 and TRBJ2-2; D might be TRBD2 (5 bases). V shed 0 bases and J shed 7 bases, with 9 bases lying between them. There are 14 residues in the CDR3. Germline values: CDR1 LNHDA, CDR2 SQIVND (reference sequence). The chain's CDR3 is CASSIDSAGGELFF. DNA of the CDR3: TGTGCCAGTAGTATAGACAGTGCGGGCGGGGAGCTGTTTTTT.

This clonotype was seen ten or more times. This chain links TRBV20-1 with TRBJ2-7, with 10 bases aligning to TRBD2. This CDR3 region has 13 residues. The V gene's germline CDR1 is DFQATT and CDR2 SNEGSKA (reference sequence). J gave up 3 bases and V 4 bases, and 3 bases lay outside the gene matches. CDR3 residues: CSATGTSDYEQYF. The CDR3 region has the DNA TGCAGTGCTACCGGGACTAGCGACTACGAGCAGTACTTC.